This T cell receptor (beta chain) was sequenced during a study of siplizumab effects on memory and regulatory T cells. Only in-frame clones appear in the TCRdb table, and some are missing; sequencing was by immunoSEQ multiplex PCR. The sample has 15,000 to 20,000 clones, around half seen once. A word on this clone: No antigen is known for it.

It was at 37°C and for under 7 days that the mixed lymphocyte reaction cells were cocultured. The V and J ends lost 5 bases and 5 bases respectively, with 6 bases between them. CDR1 and CDR2 (germline): MNHEY, SVGAGI. The CDR3 is 11 residues long. Input material: CFSE-low (dividing) CD4+ T cells sorted from an allogeneic mixed lymphocyte reaction. This TCR was sampled from a human donor in good health; the cells came from an allogeneic mixed lymphocyte reaction. The rearrangement links TRBV6-5 to TRBJ1-2, with D possibly matching TRBD1 (5 bases). Here the CDR3 DNA reads TGTGCCAGCAGTGAGGGGTATGGCTACACCTTC. Translated: CASSEGYGYTF.